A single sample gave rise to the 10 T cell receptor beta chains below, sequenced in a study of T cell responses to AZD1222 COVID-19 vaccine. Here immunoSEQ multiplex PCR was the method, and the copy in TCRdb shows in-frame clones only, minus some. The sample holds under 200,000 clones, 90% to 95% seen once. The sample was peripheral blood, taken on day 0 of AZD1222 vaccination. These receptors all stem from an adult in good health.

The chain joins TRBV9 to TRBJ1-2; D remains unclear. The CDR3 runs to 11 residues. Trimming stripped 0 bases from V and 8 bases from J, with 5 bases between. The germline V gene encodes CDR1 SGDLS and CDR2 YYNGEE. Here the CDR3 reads CASSVVKGYTF. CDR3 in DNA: TGTGCCAGCAGCGTAGTAAAGGGCTACACCTTC.

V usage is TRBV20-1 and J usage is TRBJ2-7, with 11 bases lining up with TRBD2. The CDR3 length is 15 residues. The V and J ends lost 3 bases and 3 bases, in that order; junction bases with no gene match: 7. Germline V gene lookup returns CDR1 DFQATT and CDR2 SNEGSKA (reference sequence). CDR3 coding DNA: TGCAGTGCTAGTCAAACCGGGACTAGCGGCTACGAGCAGTACTTC. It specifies CSASQTGTSGYEQYF.

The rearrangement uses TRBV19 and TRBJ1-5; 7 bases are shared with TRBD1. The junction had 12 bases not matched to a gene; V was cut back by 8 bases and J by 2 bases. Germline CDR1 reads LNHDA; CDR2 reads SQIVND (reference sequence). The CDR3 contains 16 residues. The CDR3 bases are TGTGCCAGTTCATCGAAATATACAGGGGGCAATCAGCCCCAGCATTTT. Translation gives CASSSKYTGGNQPQHF.

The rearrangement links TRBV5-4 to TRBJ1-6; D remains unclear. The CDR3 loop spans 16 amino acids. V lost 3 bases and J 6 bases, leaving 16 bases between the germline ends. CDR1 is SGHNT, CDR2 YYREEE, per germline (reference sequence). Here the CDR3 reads CASSSLTDYVNSPLHF. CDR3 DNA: TGTGCCAGCAGCTCCCTAACTGACTATGTTAATTCACCCCTCCACTTT.

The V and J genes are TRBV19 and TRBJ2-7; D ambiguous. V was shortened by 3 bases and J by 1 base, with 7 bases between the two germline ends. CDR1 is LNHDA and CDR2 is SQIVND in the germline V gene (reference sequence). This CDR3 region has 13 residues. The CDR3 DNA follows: TGTGCCAGTAGTATTCCCAGTTCCTACGAGCAGTACTTC. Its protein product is CASSIPSSYEQYF. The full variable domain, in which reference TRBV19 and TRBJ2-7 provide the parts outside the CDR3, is DGGITQSPKYLFRKEGQNVTLSCEQNLNHDAMYWYRQDPGQGLRLIYYSQIVNDFQKGDIAEGYSVSREKKESFPLTVTSAQKNPTAFYLCASSIPSSYEQYFGPGTRLTVT.

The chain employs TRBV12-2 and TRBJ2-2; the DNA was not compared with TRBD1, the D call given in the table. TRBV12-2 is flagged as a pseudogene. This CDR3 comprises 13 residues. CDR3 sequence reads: CASRRTPTGELFF. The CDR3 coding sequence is TGTGCAAGTCGCAGGACACCCACCGGGGAGCTGTTTTTT.

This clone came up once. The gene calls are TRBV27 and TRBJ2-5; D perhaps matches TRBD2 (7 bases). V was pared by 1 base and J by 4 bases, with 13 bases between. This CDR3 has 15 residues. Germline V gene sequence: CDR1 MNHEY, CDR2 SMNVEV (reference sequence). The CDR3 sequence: CASSLLIGGGETQYF. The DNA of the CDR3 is TGTGCCAGCAGTTTATTAATAGGGGGGGGAGAGACCCAGTACTTC.

The CDR3 sequence is CAWSALTGFHTEAFF. In DNA form, the CDR3 reads TGTGCCTGGAGTGCGCTTACAGGGTTTCACACTGAAGCTTTCTTT. The rearrangement uses TRBV30 and TRBJ1-1; weak D call: TRBD1 (6 bases). The CDR3 runs 15 residues. V was cut by 1 base and J by 3 bases, with 15 bases left in between. The germline V gene encodes CDR1 GTSNPN and CDR2 SVGIG (reference sequence).

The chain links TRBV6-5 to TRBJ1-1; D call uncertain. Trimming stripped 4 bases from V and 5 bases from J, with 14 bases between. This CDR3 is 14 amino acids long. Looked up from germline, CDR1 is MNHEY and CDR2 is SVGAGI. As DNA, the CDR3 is TGTGCCAGCAGTTTACAGCGGGAGGTAACTGAAGCTTTCTTT. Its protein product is CASSLQREVTEAFF.

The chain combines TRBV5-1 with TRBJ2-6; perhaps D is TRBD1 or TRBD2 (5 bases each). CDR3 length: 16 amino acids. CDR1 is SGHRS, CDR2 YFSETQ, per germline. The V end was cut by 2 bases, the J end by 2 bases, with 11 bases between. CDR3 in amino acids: CASSFPREPGANVLTF. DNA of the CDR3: TGCGCCAGCAGCTTTCCCAGGGAGCCTGGGGCCAACGTCCTGACTTTC.